This T cell receptor beta chain came from a study of T-cell reconstitution after alpha-beta-depleted transplantation in children. This CDR3 comprises 12 residues. V gave up 4 bases and J gave up 2 bases, with 5 bases separating them. Germline V CDR1 and CDR2: SGHRS, YFSETQ. Unique molecular identifiers were incorporated into the prepared TCRbeta library. MiXCR, run by TCRdb on the PCR reads, gives a single entry per CDR3 protein. Of hundreds of thousands of distinct CDR3 sequences in the sample, around 9.9% are singletons; the top ten hold roughly 27%. This clonotype was detected ten times or more. The source is a child under two years old with acute myeloid leukemia, due to receive a stem cell transplant. The chain is built from TRBV5-1 and TRBJ2-3; D gene unclear. Material: PBMCs, obtained before TCRalphabeta/CD19-depleted stem cell transplant. The CDR3 sequence: CASSIPTDTQYF. The CDR3 bases are TGCGCCAGCAGCATCCCCACAGATACGCAGTATTTT.